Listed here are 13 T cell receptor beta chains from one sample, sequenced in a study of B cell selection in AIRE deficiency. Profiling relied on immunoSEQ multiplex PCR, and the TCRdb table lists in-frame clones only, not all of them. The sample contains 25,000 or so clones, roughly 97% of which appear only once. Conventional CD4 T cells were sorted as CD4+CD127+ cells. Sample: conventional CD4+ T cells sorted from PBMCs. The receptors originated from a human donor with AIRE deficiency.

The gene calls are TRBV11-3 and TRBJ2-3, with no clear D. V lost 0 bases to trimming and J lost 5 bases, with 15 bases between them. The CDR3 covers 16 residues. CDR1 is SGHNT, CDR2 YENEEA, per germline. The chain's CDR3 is CASSLEDADVKDTQYF. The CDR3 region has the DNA TGTGCCAGCAGCTTAGAAGATGCAGACGTTAAAGATACGCAGTATTTT.

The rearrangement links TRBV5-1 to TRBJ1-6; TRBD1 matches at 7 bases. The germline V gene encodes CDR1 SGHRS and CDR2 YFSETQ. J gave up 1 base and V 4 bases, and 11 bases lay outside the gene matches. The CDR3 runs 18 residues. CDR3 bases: TGCGCCAGCAGCCCGAGGGGATTACAGGGGTCCTATAATTCACCCCTCCACTTT. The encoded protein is CASSPRGLQGSYNSPLHF.

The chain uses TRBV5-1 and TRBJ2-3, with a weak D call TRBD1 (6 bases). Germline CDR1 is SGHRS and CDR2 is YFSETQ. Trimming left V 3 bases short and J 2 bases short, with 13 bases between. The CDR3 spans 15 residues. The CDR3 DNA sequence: TGCGCCAGCAGCTCCGGACAGCCAGACACAGATACGCAGTATTTT. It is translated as CASSSGQPDTDTQYF.

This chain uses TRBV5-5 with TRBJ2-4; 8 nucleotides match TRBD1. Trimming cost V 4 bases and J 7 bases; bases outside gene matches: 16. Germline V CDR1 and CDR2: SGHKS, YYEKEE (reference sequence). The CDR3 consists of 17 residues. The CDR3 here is CASSAEQGGTRKNIQYF. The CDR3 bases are TGTGCCAGCAGCGCGGAACAGGGGGGAACTCGAAAGAACATTCAGTACTTC.

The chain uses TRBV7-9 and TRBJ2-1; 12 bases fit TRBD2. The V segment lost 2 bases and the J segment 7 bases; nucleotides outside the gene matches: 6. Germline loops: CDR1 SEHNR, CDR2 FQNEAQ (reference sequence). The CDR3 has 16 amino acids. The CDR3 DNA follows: TGTGCCAGCAGCTTAATGACTAGCGGGAGTCAGAATGAGCAGTTCTTC. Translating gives CASSLMTSGSQNEQFF.

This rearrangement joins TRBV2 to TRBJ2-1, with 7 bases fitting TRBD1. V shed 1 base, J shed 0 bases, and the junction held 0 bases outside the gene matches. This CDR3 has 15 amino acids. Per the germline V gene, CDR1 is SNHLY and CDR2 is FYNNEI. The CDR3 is CASSEDRGSYNEQFF. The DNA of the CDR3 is TGTGCCAGCAGTGAAGACAGGGGCTCCTACAATGAGCAGTTCTTC.

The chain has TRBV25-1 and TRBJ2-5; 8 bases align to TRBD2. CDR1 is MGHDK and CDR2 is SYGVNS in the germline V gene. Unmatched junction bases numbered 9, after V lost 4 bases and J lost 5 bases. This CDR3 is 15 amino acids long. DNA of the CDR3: TGTGCCAGCAGTGTCGGACTAGCTCTGTTGGAGACCCAGTACTTC. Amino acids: CASSVGLALLETQYF.

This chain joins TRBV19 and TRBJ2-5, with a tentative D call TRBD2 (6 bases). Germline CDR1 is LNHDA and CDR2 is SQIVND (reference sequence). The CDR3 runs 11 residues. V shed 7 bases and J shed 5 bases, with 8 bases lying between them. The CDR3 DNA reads TGTGCCAGTACTGCGGGGGAGACCCAGTACTTC. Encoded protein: CASTAGETQYF.

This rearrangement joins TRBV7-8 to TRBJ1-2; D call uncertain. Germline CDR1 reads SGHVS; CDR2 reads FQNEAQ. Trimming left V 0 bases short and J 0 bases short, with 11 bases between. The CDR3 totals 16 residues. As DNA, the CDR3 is TGTGCCAGCAGCTTAGCGAGGCGGCCTTCTAACTATGGCTACACCTTC. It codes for CASSLARRPSNYGYTF. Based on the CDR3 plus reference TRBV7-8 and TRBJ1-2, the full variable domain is GAGVSQSPRYKVAKRGQDVALRCDPISGHVSLFWYQQALGQGPEFLTYFQNEAQLDKSGLPSDRFFAERPEGSVSTLKIQRTQQEDSAVYLCASSLARRPSNYGYTFGSGTRLTVV.

The CDR3 DNA is TGTGCCAGCAGCGCGATAGGGAGCGCCAAAAACATTCAGTACTTC. The encoded protein is CASSAIGSAKNIQYF. The gene calls are TRBV7-9 and TRBJ2-4; D may be TRBD2 (5 bases). V was clipped by 5 bases and J by 1 base, with 12 bases between them. CDR1 and CDR2 (germline): SEHNR, FQNEAQ (reference sequence). This CDR3 contains 15 residues. Combining the CDR3 with reference TRBV7-9 and TRBJ2-4 gives the whole variable domain DTGVSQNPRHKITKRGQNVTFRCDPISEHNRLYWYRQTLGQGPEFLTYFQNEAQLEKSRLLSDRFSAERPKGSFSTLEIQRTEQGDSAMYLCASSAIGSAKNIQYFGAGTRLSVL.

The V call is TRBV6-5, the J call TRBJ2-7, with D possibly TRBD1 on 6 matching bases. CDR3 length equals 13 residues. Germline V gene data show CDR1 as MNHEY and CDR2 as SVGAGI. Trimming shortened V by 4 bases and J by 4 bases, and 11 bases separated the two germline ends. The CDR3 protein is CASSSNREYEQYF. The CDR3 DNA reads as TGTGCCAGCAGTTCCAACAGGGAATACGAGCAGTACTTC.

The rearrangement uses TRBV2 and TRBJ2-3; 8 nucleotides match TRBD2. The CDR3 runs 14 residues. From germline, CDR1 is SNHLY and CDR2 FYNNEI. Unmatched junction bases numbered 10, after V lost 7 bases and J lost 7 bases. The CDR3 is CASTVSGNVNTQYF. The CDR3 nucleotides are TGTGCCAGCACTGTTAGCGGGAATGTGAATACGCAGTATTTT. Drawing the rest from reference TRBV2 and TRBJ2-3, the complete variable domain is EPEVTQTPSHQVTQMGQEVILRCVPISNHLYFYWYRQILGQKVEFLVSFYNNEISEKSEIFDDQFSVERPDGSNFTLKIRSTKLEDSAMYFCASTVSGNVNTQYFGPGTRLTVL.

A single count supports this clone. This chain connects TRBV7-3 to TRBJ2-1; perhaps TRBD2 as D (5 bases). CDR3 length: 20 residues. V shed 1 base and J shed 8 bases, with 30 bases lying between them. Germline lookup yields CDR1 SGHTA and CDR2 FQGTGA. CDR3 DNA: TGTGCCAGCAGCTTAAGAACGCCTACTTTGGGTGGGAGAGGTGGTCATGAGCAGTTCTTC. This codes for CASSLRTPTLGGRGGHEQFF.